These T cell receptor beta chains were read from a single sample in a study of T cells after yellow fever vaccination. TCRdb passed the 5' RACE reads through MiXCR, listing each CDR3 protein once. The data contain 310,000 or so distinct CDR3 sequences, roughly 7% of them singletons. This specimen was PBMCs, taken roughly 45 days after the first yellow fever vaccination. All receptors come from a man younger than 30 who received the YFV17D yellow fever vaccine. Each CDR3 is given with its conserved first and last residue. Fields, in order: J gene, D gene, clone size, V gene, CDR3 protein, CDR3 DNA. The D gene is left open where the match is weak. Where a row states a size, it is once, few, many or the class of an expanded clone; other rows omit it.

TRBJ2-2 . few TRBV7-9 CASSLRRTTGNTGELFF TGTGCCAGCAGCTTAAGACGTACTACTGGGAACACCGGGGAGCTGTTTTTT
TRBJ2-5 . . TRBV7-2 CASTGAETQYF TGTGCCAGCACCGGGGCCGAGACCCAGTACTTC
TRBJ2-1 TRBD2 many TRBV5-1 CASSLERGAGSYNEQFF TGCGCCAGCAGCTTGGAGCGGGGGGCCGGCTCCTACAATGAGCAGTTCTTC
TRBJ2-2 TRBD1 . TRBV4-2 CASSDSDRELTGELFF TGTGCCAGCAGCGACTCTGACAGGGAATTAACCGGGGAGCTGTTTTTT
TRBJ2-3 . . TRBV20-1 CSASEWAKGDTQYF TGCAGTGCTTCCGAGTGGGCGAAAGGGGATACGCAGTATTTT
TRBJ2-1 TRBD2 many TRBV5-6 CASSSMFGGSGGPSYNEQFF TGTGCCAGCAGCTCGATGTTCGGCGGTAGCGGGGGGCCTTCCTACAATGAGCAGTTCTTC
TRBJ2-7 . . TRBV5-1 CASSLVEGDTYEQYF TGCGCCAGCAGCTTGGTGGAAGGGGACACCTACGAGCAGTACTTC
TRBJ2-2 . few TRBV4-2 CASRTTANTGELFF TGTGCCAGCCGGACAACCGCGAACACCGGGGAGCTGTTTTTT
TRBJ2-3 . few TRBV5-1 CASNGDGSTDTQYF TGCGCCAGCAATGGGGACGGATCCACAGATACGCAGTATTTT
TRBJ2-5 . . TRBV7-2 CASSSQFQETQYF TGTGCCAGCAGCTCTCAATTCCAAGAGACCCAGTACTTC
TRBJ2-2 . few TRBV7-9 CASSLALRINTGELFF TGTGCCAGCAGCTTAGCGCTAAGAATTAACACCGGGGAGCTGTTTTTT
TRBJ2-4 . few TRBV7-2 CASSLRPAVAKNIQYF TGTGCCAGCAGCCTAAGACCCGCTGTAGCCAAAAACATTCAGTACTTC
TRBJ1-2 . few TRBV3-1 CASSQDRGGRYGYTF TGTGCCAGCAGCCAAGATCGGGGGGGAAGATATGGCTACACCTTC
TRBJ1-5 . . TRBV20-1 CSAPIRADQPQHF TGCAGTGCCCCGATTAGGGCGGACCAGCCCCAGCATTTT
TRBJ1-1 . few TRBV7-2 CASSLVLARNTEAFF TGTGCCAGCAGCTTAGTGCTCGCGAGGAACACTGAAGCTTTCTTT
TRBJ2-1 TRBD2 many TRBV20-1 CSALAGAPNEQFF TGCAGTGCTCTAGCGGGGGCTCCCAATGAGCAGTTCTTC
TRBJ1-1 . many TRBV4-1 CASSKRQEYEAFF TGCGCCAGCAGCAAGAGACAGGAGTATGAAGCTTTCTTT
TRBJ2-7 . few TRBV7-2 CASSSGTYTYEQYF TGTGCCAGCAGCTCAGGGACTTACACCTACGAGCAGTACTTC
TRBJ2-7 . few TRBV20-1 CSARRARQTYEQYF TGCAGTGCTAGACGAGCCCGACAGACCTACGAGCAGTACTTC
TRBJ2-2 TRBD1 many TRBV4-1 CASGTVYPGELFF TGCGCCAGTGGGACAGTTTACCCCGGGGAGCTGTTTTTT
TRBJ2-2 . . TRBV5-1 CASSSGTFANTGELFF TGCGCCAGCAGCTCCGGGACATTCGCGAACACCGGGGAGCTGTTTTTT
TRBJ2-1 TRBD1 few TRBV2 CASSEMTGYVEQFF TGTGCCAGCAGTGAGATGACAGGGTACGTTGAGCAGTTCTTC
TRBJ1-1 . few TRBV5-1 CASSFLGQGQRTEAFF TGCGCCAGCAGCTTCCTGGGGCAGGGCCAGCGCACTGAAGCTTTCTTT
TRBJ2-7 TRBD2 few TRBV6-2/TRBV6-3 CASLSGAGYEQYF TGTGCCAGCCTGAGCGGGGCGGGCTACGAGCAGTACTTC
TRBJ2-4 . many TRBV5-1 CASSLNRAEGDIQYF TGCGCCAGCAGCTTGAACAGGGCGGAGGGGGACATTCAGTACTTC
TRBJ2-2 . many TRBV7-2 CASDDYGITGELFF TGTGCCAGCGATGACTACGGGATCACCGGGGAGCTGTTTTTT
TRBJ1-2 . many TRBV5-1 CASSRDSSASIYGYTF TGCGCCAGCAGCCGAGACAGCTCAGCCTCCATCTATGGCTACACCTTC
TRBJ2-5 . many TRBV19 CASSIRQPGGETQYF TGTGCCAGTAGTATCCGACAACCTGGCGGAGAGACCCAGTACTTC